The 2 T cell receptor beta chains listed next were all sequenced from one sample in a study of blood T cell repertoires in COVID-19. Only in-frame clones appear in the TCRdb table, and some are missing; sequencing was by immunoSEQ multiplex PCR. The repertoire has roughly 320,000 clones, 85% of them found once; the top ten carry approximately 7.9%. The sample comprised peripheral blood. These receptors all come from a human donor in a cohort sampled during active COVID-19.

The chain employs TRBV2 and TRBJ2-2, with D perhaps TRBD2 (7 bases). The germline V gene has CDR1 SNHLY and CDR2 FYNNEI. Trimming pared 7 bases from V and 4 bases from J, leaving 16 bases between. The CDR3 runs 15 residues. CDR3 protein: CASTYGGAGTGELFF. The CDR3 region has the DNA TGTGCCAGCACCTATGGGGGGGCCGGCACCGGGGAGCTGTTTTTT.

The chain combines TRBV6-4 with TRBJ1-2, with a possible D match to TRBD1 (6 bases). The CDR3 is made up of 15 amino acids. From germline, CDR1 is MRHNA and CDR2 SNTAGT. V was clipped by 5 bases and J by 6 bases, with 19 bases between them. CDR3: CASSPSGGGKDGYTF. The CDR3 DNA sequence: TGTGCCAGCAGTCCCAGCGGGGGCGGTAAGGATGGCTACACCTTC.